This TCR beta chain was sequenced in a study of T cells in Graves' hyperthyroidism and ophthalmopathy. Study conclusions and caveats: Blood also contained most expanded thyroid clonotypes above 0.001.

Graves' hyperthyroidism qualified as stable when ophthalmopathy did not progress within 18 months. Patients between 18 and 65 years old had hyperthyroidism, newly diagnosed and lasting under 2 months. CDR3 length equals 15 residues. V was pared by 4 bases and J by 1 base, with 12 bases between. Germline assignment: CDR1 SGHKS and CDR2 YYEKEE (reference sequence). The TCR beta CDR3 regions underwent amplification using RNA transcripts as the source. During a first-round RT-PCR of the TCR CDR3, the HTBI primer set was used. TCRdb called the multiplex PCR reads again in MiXCR, with one record for every CDR3 protein. The sample has approximately 370,000 distinct CDR3 sequences, about 16% seen once; the top ten hold approximately 32%. This clonotype occurred many times. Its target is not known.

The sequence was obtained from a woman aged 25 to 39 with Graves' hyperthyroidism. The sequencing input was blood. The rearrangement uses TRBV5-5 and TRBJ1-5; D call uncertain. The CDR3 bases are TGTGCCAGCAGCGAAGGAGGCAAAAGCAATCAGCCCCAGCATTTT. Translating gives CASSEGGKSNQPQHF.